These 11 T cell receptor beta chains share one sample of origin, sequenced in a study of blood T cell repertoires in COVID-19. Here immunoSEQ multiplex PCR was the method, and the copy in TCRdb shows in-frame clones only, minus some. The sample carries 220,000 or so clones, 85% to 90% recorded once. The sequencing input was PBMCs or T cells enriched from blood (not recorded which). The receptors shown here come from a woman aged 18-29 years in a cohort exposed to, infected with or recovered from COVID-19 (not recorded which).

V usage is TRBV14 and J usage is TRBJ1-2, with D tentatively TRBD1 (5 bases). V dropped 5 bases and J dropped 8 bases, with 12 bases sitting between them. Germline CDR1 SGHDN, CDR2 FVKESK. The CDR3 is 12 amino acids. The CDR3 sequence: CASSAGPLGYTF. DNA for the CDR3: TGTGCCAGCAGCGCAGGGCCCTTGGGCTACACCTTC.

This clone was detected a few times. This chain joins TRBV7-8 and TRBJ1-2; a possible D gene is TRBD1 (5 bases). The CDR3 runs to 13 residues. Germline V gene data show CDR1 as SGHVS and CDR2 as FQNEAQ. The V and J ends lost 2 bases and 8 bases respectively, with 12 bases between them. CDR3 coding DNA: TGTGCCAGCAGCTTACAGGGAGGGGACGGCTACACCTTC. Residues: CASSLQGGDGYTF.

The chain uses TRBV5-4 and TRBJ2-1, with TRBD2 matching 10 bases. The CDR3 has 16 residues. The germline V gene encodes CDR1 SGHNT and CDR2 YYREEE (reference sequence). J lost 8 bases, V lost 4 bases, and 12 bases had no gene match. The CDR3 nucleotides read TGTGCCAGCAGCCCAAATCTAGCGGGAGTCGCGGATGAGCAGTTCTTC. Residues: CASSPNLAGVADEQFF.

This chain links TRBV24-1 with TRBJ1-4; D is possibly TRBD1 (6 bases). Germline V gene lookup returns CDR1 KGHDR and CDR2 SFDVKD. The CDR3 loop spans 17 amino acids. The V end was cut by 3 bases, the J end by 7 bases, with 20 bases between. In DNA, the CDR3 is TGTGCCACCAGTGATGGGGCTGAAGGGGGGGAGAGTGAAAAACTGTTTTTT. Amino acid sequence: CATSDGAEGGESEKLFF.

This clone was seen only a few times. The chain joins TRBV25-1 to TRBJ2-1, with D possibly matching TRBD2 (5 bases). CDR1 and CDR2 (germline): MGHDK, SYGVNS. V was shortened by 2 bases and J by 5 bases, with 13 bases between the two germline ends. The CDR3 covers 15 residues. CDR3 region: CASSEGETHNNEQFF. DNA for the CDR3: TGTGCCAGCAGTGAAGGGGAGACACACAACAATGAGCAGTTCTTC.

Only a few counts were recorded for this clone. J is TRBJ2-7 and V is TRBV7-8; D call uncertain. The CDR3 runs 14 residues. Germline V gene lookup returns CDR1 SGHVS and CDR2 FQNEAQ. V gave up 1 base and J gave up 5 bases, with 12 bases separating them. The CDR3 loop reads CASSLVETWNEQYF. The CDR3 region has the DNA TGTGCCAGCAGCTTAGTAGAGACTTGGAACGAGCAGTACTTC.

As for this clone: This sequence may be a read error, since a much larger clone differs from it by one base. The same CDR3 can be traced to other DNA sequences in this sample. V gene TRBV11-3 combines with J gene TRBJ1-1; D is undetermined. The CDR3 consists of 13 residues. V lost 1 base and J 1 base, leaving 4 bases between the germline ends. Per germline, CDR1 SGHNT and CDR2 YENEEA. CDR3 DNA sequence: TGTGCCAGCAGCTTAGGCAGGAACACTGAAGCTTTCTTT. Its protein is CASSLGRNTEAFF.

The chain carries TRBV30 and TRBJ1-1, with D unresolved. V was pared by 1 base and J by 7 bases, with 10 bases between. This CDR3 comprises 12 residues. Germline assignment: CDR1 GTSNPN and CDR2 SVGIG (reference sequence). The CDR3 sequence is CAWSEQKYEAFF. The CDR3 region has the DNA TGTGCCTGGAGTGAACAGAAATATGAAGCTTTCTTT. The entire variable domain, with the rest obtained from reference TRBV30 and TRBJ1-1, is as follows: SQTIHQWPATLVQPVGSPLSLECTVEGTSNPNLYWYRQAAGRGLQLLFYSVGIGQISSEVPQNLSASRPQDRQFILSSKKLLLSDSGFYLCAWSEQKYEAFFGQGTRLTVV.

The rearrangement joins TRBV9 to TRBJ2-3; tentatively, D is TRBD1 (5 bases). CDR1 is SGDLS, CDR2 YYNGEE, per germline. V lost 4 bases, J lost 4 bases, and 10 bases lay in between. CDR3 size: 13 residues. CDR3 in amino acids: CASSHIQADTQYF. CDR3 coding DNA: TGTGCCAGCAGCCATATACAGGCAGATACGCAGTATTTT.

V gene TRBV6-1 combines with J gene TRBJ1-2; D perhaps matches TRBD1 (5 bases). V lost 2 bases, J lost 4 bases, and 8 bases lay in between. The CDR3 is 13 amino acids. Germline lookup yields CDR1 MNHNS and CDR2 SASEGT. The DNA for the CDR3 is TGTGCCAGCAGTGAACAGGGTCTCTATGGCTACACCTTC. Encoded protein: CASSEQGLYGYTF.

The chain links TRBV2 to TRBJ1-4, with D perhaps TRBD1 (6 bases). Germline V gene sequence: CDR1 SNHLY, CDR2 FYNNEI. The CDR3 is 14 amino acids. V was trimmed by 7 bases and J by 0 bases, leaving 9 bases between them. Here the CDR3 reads CASIRDTTNEKLFF. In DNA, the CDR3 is TGTGCCAGCATTAGGGACACAACTAATGAAAAACTGTTTTTT.